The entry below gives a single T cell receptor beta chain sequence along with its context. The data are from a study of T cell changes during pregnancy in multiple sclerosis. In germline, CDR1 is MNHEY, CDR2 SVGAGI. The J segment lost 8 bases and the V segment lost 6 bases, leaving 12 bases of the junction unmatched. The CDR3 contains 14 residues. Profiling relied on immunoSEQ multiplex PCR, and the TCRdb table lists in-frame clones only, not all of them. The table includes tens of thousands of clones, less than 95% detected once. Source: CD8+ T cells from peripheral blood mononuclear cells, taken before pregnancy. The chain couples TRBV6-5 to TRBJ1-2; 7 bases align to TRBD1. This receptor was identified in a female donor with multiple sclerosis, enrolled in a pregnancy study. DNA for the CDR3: TGTGCCAGCAGCGAGCCGACAGGGAAGGACGGCTACACCTTC. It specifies CASSEPTGKDGYTF.